A selection of T cell receptor beta chains follows, all from one sample in a study of human T cells and chemical hapten exposure. TCRdb re-analysed the RACE reads in MiXCR, keeping a single row per CDR3 protein. Seen here are 70,000 to 75,000 distinct CDR3 sequences, about 31% observed once, and the top ten hold 7.5% to 10%. The sequencing used whole blood, collected in connection with sensitization to the hapten diphenylcyclopropenone (DPC). Receptors originate from a man aged 35-49 years with alopecia areata. Some clones in this sample may be carry-over from other donors' samples. Each CDR3 is given with its conserved first and last residue. A D gene is named only where the DNA matches it firmly. The listing skips clone size in some rows; elsewhere it reads once, few, many or a size class.

TGCAGCCCGATAGCGGGAAGTCATTTAGATACGCAGTATTTT	CSPIAGSHLDTQYF	TRBV20-1	TRBJ2-3	TRBD2	few
TGTGCCACCAGCAGAGAGAATGAGCTGGGCCTTAACTATGGCTACACCTTC	CATSRENELGLNYGYTF	TRBV15	TRBJ1-2	.	.
TGTGCCAGCAGTGAAGAGATAGGTCAGGGGCTTTTCAATGAGCAGTTCTTC	CASSEEIGQGLFNEQFF	TRBV2	TRBJ2-1	.	few
TGCGCCAGCAGCTTGGGGCGTGGTATGGATACGCAGTATTTT	CASSLGRGMDTQYF	TRBV5-1	TRBJ2-3	.	few
TGTGCCAGCAGTTACCGGGGCAGTACGGGCGAGACCCAGTACTTC	CASSYRGSTGETQYF	TRBV6-5	TRBJ2-5	.	few
TGTGCCAGCAGTTTAGATCGGAACATTCAGTACTTC	CASSLDRNIQYF	TRBV12-3/TRBV12-4	TRBJ2-4	.	few
TGTGCCAGCAGCGAAGGAGCGGGCCCCCTGCAGGGCAATGAGCAGTTCTTC	CASSEGAGPLQGNEQFF	TRBV7-8	TRBJ2-1	.	few
TGTGCCGGTTCTTCGGGACCGTCGAACACCGGGGAGCTGTTTTTT	CAGSSGPSNTGELFF	TRBV28	TRBJ2-2	.	.
TGTGCCAGTAGTACGCTCCAGGGGAAGAACGAGCAGTACTTC	CASSTLQGKNEQYF	TRBV19	TRBJ2-7	.	.
TGTGCCAGCAGTTTAAGGGGGACAGGACTGAACGAGCAGTACTTC	CASSLRGTGLNEQYF	TRBV28	TRBJ2-7	TRBD1	.
TGTGCCAGCAGCCCCGACCGTCCAATAGGGGAGTTCTTC	CASSPDRPIGEFF	TRBV6-6	TRBJ2-1	.	.
TGTGCCAGCGAGAAGGGTGGGATCTACGAGCAGTACTTC	CASEKGGIYEQYF	TRBV6-1	TRBJ2-7	.	.
TGTGCCAGCAGACGGACTAGCGGGAGATTATGGGAGAGTGAGCAGTTCTTC	CASRRTSGRLWESEQFF	TRBV28	TRBJ2-1	TRBD2	.
TGTGCCAGCAGCTTAGGTCGTCAGACCCAGTACTTC	CASSLGRQTQYF	TRBV11-2	TRBJ2-5	.	.
TGTGCCACCAGTGACCCGGACAGGGGGCCTGATACGCAGTATTTT	CATSDPDRGPDTQYF	TRBV24-1	TRBJ2-3	TRBD1	.
TGTGCCAGCAGACACGACAGGGGCGCTAGCGATGAGCAGTTCTTC	CASRHDRGASDEQFF	TRBV7-2	TRBJ2-1	TRBD1	.
TGTGCCAGCAGCTTATTAGGCACAGGACTTGAAGCTTTCTTT	CASSLLGTGLEAFF	TRBV7-9	TRBJ1-1	.	medium-sized
TGCAGTGCTAGAGATCGGCGCCTAGTCATGGCCAATGAGCAGTTCTTC	CSARDRRLVMANEQFF	TRBV20-1	TRBJ2-1	.	.
TGTGCCAGCAGCGTCAGGGTCTTGGGGGCCAACGTCCTGACTTTC	CASSVRVLGANVLTF	TRBV7-8	TRBJ2-6	.	.
TGTGCCAGCAGCGTGGGGACTAGCGACTACAATGAGCAGTTCTTC	CASSVGTSDYNEQFF	TRBV9	TRBJ2-1	TRBD2	few
TGTGCCAGCAGCGCCGGAAGGGGCAATCAGCCCCAGCATTTT	CASSAGRGNQPQHF	TRBV12-3/TRBV12-4	TRBJ1-5	.	.
TGTGCCAGCAGTTACCAGACAGACCGCACAGATACGCAGTATTTT	CASSYQTDRTDTQYF	TRBV6-5	TRBJ2-3	.	few
TGTGCCAGCAGTTACGAGGCGGCCCGCCTGGGTGAGCAGTTCTTC	CASSYEAARLGEQFF	TRBV6-2/TRBV6-3	TRBJ2-1	.	.
TGCAGTGTTCACGACAGGGGAAAGGGAAAACTGTTTTTT	CSVHDRGKGKLFF	TRBV20-1	TRBJ1-4	TRBD1	.
TGCGCCAGCAAGCCTCTCCCACAGGGGGGTCACACTGAAGCTTTCTTT	CASKPLPQGGHTEAFF	TRBV5-1	TRBJ1-1	TRBD1	.
TGTGCCAGCAGCCCCCGTCCGGCAGGCTTTTCCTACGAGCAGTACTTC	CASSPRPAGFSYEQYF	TRBV28	TRBJ2-7	.	few
TGCAGTGCTAGAGATTCTAGGGATAGCAATCAGCCCCAGCATTTT	CSARDSRDSNQPQHF	TRBV20-1	TRBJ1-5	.	few
TGTGCCAGCAGTAGATCGGGGGGGTTGGAGACCCAGTACTTC	CASSRSGGLETQYF	TRBV6-5	TRBJ2-5	TRBD2	few
TGTGCCAGCACCGGGCGAGCGAACACTGAAGCTTTCTTT	CASTGRANTEAFF	TRBV6-6	TRBJ1-1	.	few
TGTGCCAGTAGTATTATGGGACTGGGGGCCAACGTCCTGACTTTC	CASSIMGLGANVLTF	TRBV19	TRBJ2-6	.	many
TGCAGTGCTAGAGAGATTAGGACAGGGGTTGAAAATTCACCCCTCCACTTT	CSAREIRTGVENSPLHF	TRBV20-1	TRBJ1-6	TRBD1	.
TGCAGTGCTAGAGATCGAACAGGATACTCTGGGGCCAACGTCCTGACTTTC	CSARDRTGYSGANVLTF	TRBV20-1	TRBJ2-6	.	.
TGTGCCAGCAGTTACTCGATGGGGTGGGGGAACAATGAGCAGTTCTTC	CASSYSMGWGNNEQFF	TRBV6-5	TRBJ2-1	.	few
TGTGCCACCAAAGGCGGGGCGGACACCGGGGAGCTGTTTTTT	CATKGGADTGELFF	TRBV24-1	TRBJ2-2	.	many
TGTGCCAGCAGTTACTGGGAGACCCAGTACTTC	CASSYWETQYF	TRBV6-6	TRBJ2-5	.	.
TGTGCCAGCAGCAAAACAGGGATTTGGAGCACAGATACGCAGTATTTT	CASSKTGIWSTDTQYF	TRBV9	TRBJ2-3	.	once
TGTGCCAGCAGCACTCCCCGGAGGGGCCTTAGCAATCAGCCCCAGCATTTT	CASSTPRRGLSNQPQHF	TRBV6-1	TRBJ1-5	.	few
TGTGCCAGCAGTTACAGGGGTTGGTCACCCCTCCACTTT	CASSYRGWSPLHF	TRBV28	TRBJ1-6	TRBD1	few
TGCGCCAGCAGCCCAGGGGGGGGTCGCATCGATGGCTACACCTTC	CASSPGGGRIDGYTF	TRBV5-1	TRBJ1-2	TRBD1	.
TGCAGTGCTAGAGATGCGTCGACTGTAGCCAAAAACATTCAGTACTTC	CSARDASTVAKNIQYF	TRBV20-1	TRBJ2-4	.	few
TGTGCCAGCTCACCTCCGAGGACAGTCTATGGCTACACCTTC	CASSPPRTVYGYTF	TRBV18	TRBJ1-2	.	.
TGTGCCAGCAGTGGGGACAGTCCCAATCAGCCCCAGCATTTT	CASSGDSPNQPQHF	TRBV2	TRBJ1-5	TRBD1	.
TGTGCCAGCAGCTTCTGGGGGAGCACAGATACGCAGTATTTT	CASSFWGSTDTQYF	TRBV3-1	TRBJ2-3	.	many
TGTGCCAGCAGTTTTGAAGGGAACTATGGCTACACCTTC	CASSFEGNYGYTF	TRBV27	TRBJ1-2	.	medium-sized
TGTGCCAGCAGCCAAGGGGGGACATCCCTAGACGAGCAGTACTTC	CASSQGGTSLDEQYF	TRBV14	TRBJ2-7	.	.
TGTGCCAGCAGCTTAGCGCTTGGGGCCCAAGAGACCCAGTACTTC	CASSLALGAQETQYF	TRBV7-9	TRBJ2-5	.	.
TGTGCCAGTAGTACGATAAGGCTAACCGACAATCAGCCCCAGCATTTT	CASSTIRLTDNQPQHF	TRBV19	TRBJ1-5	.	.
TGCGCCAGCAGCCAAGATTTGTGGGACCTCAATGACAATGAGCAGTTCTTC	CASSQDLWDLNDNEQFF	TRBV4-1	TRBJ2-1	.	few
TGTGCCAGCAGTGAAACTACCACAAATGAGCAGTTCTTC	CASSETTTNEQFF	TRBV6-4	TRBJ2-1	.	few
TGTGCCAGCAGAGGACAGGGGATTTCACCCCTCCACTTT	CASRGQGISPLHF	TRBV25-1	TRBJ1-6	TRBD1	few
TGTGCCAGCAGCGAAACAGGGGGCGGCGAGCAGTACTTC	CASSETGGGEQYF	TRBV28	TRBJ2-7	TRBD1	few
TGCGCCAGCAGTGGGATTAGGGGGCACAACGAGCAGTACTTC	CASSGIRGHNEQYF	TRBV10-1	TRBJ2-7	TRBD1	.
TGTGCCAGCAGCTTAGATGGGGGCACCTATGGCTACACCTTC	CASSLDGGTYGYTF	TRBV7-2	TRBJ1-2	.	.
TGCGCCAGCAGCCAAGTCTTAGCGGGGGTACAATGGGAGCAGTTCTTC	CASSQVLAGVQWEQFF	TRBV4-3	TRBJ2-1	TRBD2	few
TGTGCCAGCAGCGTGGACGGGACAAGCGGGTACGAGCAGTACTTC	CASSVDGTSGYEQYF	TRBV7-2	TRBJ2-7	.	.